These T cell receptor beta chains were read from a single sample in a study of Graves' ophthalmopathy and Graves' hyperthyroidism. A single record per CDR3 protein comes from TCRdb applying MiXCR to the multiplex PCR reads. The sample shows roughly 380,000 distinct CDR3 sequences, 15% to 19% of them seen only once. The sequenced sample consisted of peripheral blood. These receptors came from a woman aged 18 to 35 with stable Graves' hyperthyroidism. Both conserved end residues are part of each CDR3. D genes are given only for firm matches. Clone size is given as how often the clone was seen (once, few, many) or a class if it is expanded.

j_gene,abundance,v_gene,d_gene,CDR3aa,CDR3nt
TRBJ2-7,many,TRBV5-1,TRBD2,CASSPQTSGAAYEQYF,TGCGCCAGCAGCCCGCAGACTAGCGGGGCTGCCTACGAGCAGTACTTC
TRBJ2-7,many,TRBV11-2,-,CASRGVKPKGKTYEQYF,TGTGCCAGCAGGGGGGTCAAACCGAAGGGCAAGACCTACGAGCAGTACTTC
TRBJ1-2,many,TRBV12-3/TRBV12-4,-,CASSLAPAVTYGYTF,TGTGCCAGCAGTTTGGCACCGGCGGTTACCTATGGCTACACCTTC
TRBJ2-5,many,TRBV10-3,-,CAISERQGYQETQYF,TGTGCCATCAGTGAAAGGCAGGGGTACCAAGAGACCCAGTACTTC
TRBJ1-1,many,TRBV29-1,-,CSVGQGGTEAFF,TGCAGCGTTGGGCAGGGCGGGACTGAAGCTTTCTTT
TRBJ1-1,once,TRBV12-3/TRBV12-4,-,CASSLRLGVATEAFF,TGTGCCAGCAGTTTAAGGTTAGGGGTGGCGACTGAAGCTTTCTTT
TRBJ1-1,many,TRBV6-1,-,CASRQRGETEAFF,TGTGCCAGCAGACAGAGAGGTGAAACTGAAGCTTTCTTT
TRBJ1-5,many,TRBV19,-,CASKVRTRGNQPQHF,TGTGCCAGTAAGGTTAGGACACGAGGCAATCAGCCCCAGCATTTT
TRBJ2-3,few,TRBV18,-,CASSPLERDTDTQYF,TGTGCCAGCTCACCACTCGAAAGGGACACAGATACGCAGTATTTT
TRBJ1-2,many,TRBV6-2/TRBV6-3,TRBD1,CASSGDSLQSGTF,TGTGCCAGCAGTGGGGACAGTCTCCAGTCGGGAACCTTC